This TCR beta chain emerged from a study of blood T cell repertoires in COVID-19. For the study at large: Nucleic acid was either cDNA or gDNA, and it came from T cells, B-cell-depleted T cells, or PBMCs.

In the source study's methods: Using reference gene primer amplification, nucleated cell counts were estimated. Sequencing used immunoSEQ multiplex PCR; TCRdb keeps in-frame clones, though not all of them. Clonal size and the V and J genes are those of that table, whereas D and trimming came from the DNA. The sample has about 400,000 clones, roughly 91% seen once. The count of this clone is one. Germline assignment: CDR1 MNHEY and CDR2 SMNVEV (reference sequence). J was trimmed by 2 bases and V by 4 bases; bases with no gene match: 6. This CDR3 has 16 residues. Sequencing was performed on PBMCs or T cells enriched from blood (not recorded which). The chain combines TRBV27 with TRBJ1-5; 9 bases align to TRBD1. The sequence came from a woman aged 25 to 39 who had recovered from COVID-19. CDR3 in amino acids: CASSSYRGPGNQPQHF. CDR3 DNA sequence: TGTGCCAGCAGTTCCTACAGGGGGCCGGGCAATCAGCCCCAGCATTTT.